These T cell receptor beta chains were read from a single sample in a study of blood T cell repertoires in COVID-19. TCRdb keeps only in-frame clones here, not all; method: immunoSEQ multiplex PCR. The repertoire holds some 250,000 clones, approximately 90% seen once, with 8.8% in the top ten. Sequenced input: PBMCs or T cells enriched from blood (not recorded which). The receptors were sampled from a man in his forties who had recovered from COVID-19. The CDR3 runs from the conserved cysteine through the conserved F or W. D genes are given only for firm matches. Size values are once, few and many counts, or a class for expanded clones, and some rows have none.

j_gene | d_gene | v_gene | abundance | CDR3nt | CDR3aa
TRBJ2-1 | TRBD2 | TRBV5-8 | - | TGTGCCAGCAGCTTGGCAGTGCCTAGCGGGGGTATCTACAATGAGCAGTTCTTC | CASSLAVPSGGIYNEQFF
TRBJ2-7 | - | TRBV19 | - | TGTGCCAGTAGTACACTGACAGGATACGAGCAGTACTTC | CASSTLTGYEQYF
TRBJ2-7 | - | TRBV11-1 | - | TGTGCCAGCAGCATCACAAGATACGAGCAGTACTTC | CASSITRYEQYF
TRBJ2-5 | - | TRBV11-2 | - | TGTGCCAGCAGCTTAGAGGCGGGGAGGCAAGAGACCCAGTACTTC | CASSLEAGRQETQYF
TRBJ2-1 | TRBD2 | TRBV6-2/TRBV6-3 | - | TGTGCCAGCAGTCTACTAGCGGGTGAGCAGTTCTTC | CASSLLAGEQFF
TRBJ1-4 | TRBD1 | TRBV29-1 | few | TGCAGCGTAGGGACAGGGGAGCCTGAAAAACTGTTTTTT | CSVGTGEPEKLFF
TRBJ2-2 | TRBD1 | TRBV7-2 | - | TGTGCCAGCAGCCCGCGGGACAGGGGGCGTTTTTTCACCGGGGAGCTGTTTTTT | CASSPRDRGRFFTGELFF
TRBJ1-2 | TRBD1 | TRBV19 | - | TGTGCCAGTAGCCTAAGGACAGGGTTCTATGGCTACACCTTC | CASSLRTGFYGYTF
TRBJ2-5 | TRBD1 | TRBV19 | - | TGTGCCAGTACGGCAGGGGGTAGCCACCAAGAGACCCAGTACTTC | CASTAGGSHQETQYF
TRBJ1-1 | TRBD1 | TRBV9 | - | TGTGCCAGCAGCGTACAGGGGGGCCAGGCTTTCTTT | CASSVQGGQAFF
TRBJ2-1 | - | TRBV10-3 | - | TGTGCCATCAGTGAGTCGAACGGGGTTGTGTCCAATGAGCAGTTCTTC | CAISESNGVVSNEQFF
TRBJ2-1 | - | TRBV9 | - | TGTGCCAGCAGCGTAGGAAGGAGCTCCTACAATGAGCAGTTCTTC | CASSVGRSSYNEQFF
TRBJ2-3 | TRBD2 | TRBV7-9 | - | TGTGCCAGCAGGTCCCCTAGCGGGGGGGGCACAGATACGCAGTATTTT | CASRSPSGGGTDTQYF
TRBJ1-1 | - | TRBV3-1/TRBV3-2 | - | TGTGCCAGCAGCCAAGCCGGTACGTGGGCGAACACTGAAGCTTTCTTT | CASSQAGTWANTEAFF
TRBJ1-2 | - | TRBV28 | - | TGTGCCAGCAGTTTTGTTACAGCCTATGGCTACACCTTC | CASSFVTAYGYTF
TRBJ1-2 | - | TRBV7-6 | - | TGTGCCAGCAGCTTAGAAGCAGGGACTTTTAATGGCTACACCTTC | CASSLEAGTFNGYTF
TRBJ2-1 | - | TRBV7-9 | - | TGTGCCAGCAGCTTAGAGACTAGTTTTGAGCAGTTCTTC | CASSLETSFEQFF
TRBJ2-5 | TRBD2 | TRBV7-9 | - | TGTGCCACCGAAGGACTAGAAGAGACCCAGTACTTC | CATEGLEETQYF
TRBJ1-2 | - | TRBV11-3 | - | TGTGCCAGCAGCTTACCGGGGAGATATGGCTACACCTTC | CASSLPGRYGYTF
TRBJ1-1 | - | TRBV9 | - | TGTGCCAGCAGCGCCGTTGGGAGAGAGGGCACTGAAGCTTTCTTT | CASSAVGREGTEAFF
TRBJ1-1 | - | TRBV10-3 | - | TGTGCCATCAGTGAGAAGGGGCAAACTGAAGCTTTCTTT | CAISEKGQTEAFF
TRBJ2-2 | - | TRBV4-2 | - | TGTGCCAGCAGCCAAGAGAGATCGGGCACCGGGGAGCTGTTTTTT | CASSQERSGTGELFF
TRBJ2-5 | - | TRBV4-1 | - | TGCGCCAGCAGCCGGGGCCCCGTACACATCCAAGAGACCCAGTACTTC | CASSRGPVHIQETQYF
TRBJ2-7 | - | TRBV7-9 | - | TGTGCCAGCAGCCCCCCTAGTCGGGAGCAGTACTTC | CASSPPSREQYF
TRBJ2-1 | TRBD1 | TRBV24-1 | - | TGTGCCACCAAAAAAGGACAGGGTGGAAACAATGAGCAGTTCTTC | CATKKGQGGNNEQFF
TRBJ2-7 | - | TRBV27 | - | TGTGCCACCATGGGAGGGGGTTCGGGGGAGCAGTACTTC | CATMGGGSGEQYF
TRBJ2-1 | - | TRBV4-1 | - | TGCGCCAGCAGCGAAGGCTTCCGTGCGGGGGCTTACAATGAGCAGTTCTTC | CASSEGFRAGAYNEQFF
TRBJ1-3 | - | TRBV27 | - | TGTGCCAGCAGTTCAATCGGTGGAAACACCATATATTTT | CASSSIGGNTIYF
TRBJ2-7 | - | TRBV5-6 | - | TGTGCCAGCAGCGCGACACAGGATTACGAATCCTACGAGCAGTACTTC | CASSATQDYESYEQYF
TRBJ2-7 | - | TRBV10-3 | - | TGTGCCATCGCAAAGGGGGAGGGCTACGAGCAGTACTTC | CAIAKGEGYEQYF
TRBJ1-1 | - | TRBV27 | - | TGTGCCAGCAGTCTAACTCAGACAAACATGAACACTGAAGCTTTCTTT | CASSLTQTNMNTEAFF
TRBJ1-4 | - | TRBV5-1 | - | TGCGCCAGCAGCTCGAGTCAGGGGTTAACTAATGAAAAACTGTTTTTT | CASSSSQGLTNEKLFF
TRBJ2-7 | TRBD2 | TRBV28 | - | TGTGCCAGCAGTTGGACTAGCGGGAGGGAGGTCCACGAGCAGTACTTC | CASSWTSGREVHEQYF
TRBJ2-2 | - | TRBV4-1 | once | TGCGCCAGCAGCCAAGTAGTCTTACGAGTCGGGGAGCTGTTTTTT | CASSQVVLRVGELFF
TRBJ2-7 | - | TRBV7-6 | - | TGTGCCAGCAGCTTAGGCCCCGACAATACTTTCACCTACGAGCAGTACTTC | CASSLGPDNTFTYEQYF
TRBJ2-3 | TRBD2 | TRBV5-4 | - | TGTGCCAGCAGCGAAGCCGATAGAGCGGGGGGGCCGGGCACAGATACGCAGTATTTT | CASSEADRAGGPGTDTQYF
TRBJ2-2 | TRBD2 | TRBV27 | few | TGTGCCAGCAGTCCCGCAGGACTAGCGGGGGGCGGGGAGCTGTTTTTT | CASSPAGLAGGGELFF
TRBJ1-2 | TRBD1 | TRBV6-5 | - | TGTGCCAGCAGGACGGCCGGGACAGGGGGCAGTGGCTACACCTTC | CASRTAGTGGSGYTF
TRBJ2-7 | - | TRBV4-3 | once | TGCGCCAGCAGCCAAGGTCTTAGCGCCCTGAGCTCCTACGAGCAGTACTTC | CASSQGLSALSSYEQYF
TRBJ2-4 | TRBD1 | TRBV15 | - | TGTGCCACCAGCAGAGATTTTGGACAGGGAAACATTCAGTACTTC | CATSRDFGQGNIQYF
TRBJ1-1 | - | TRBV29-1 | - | TGCAGCGCCGGACAGCAGAACACTGAAGCTTTCTTT | CSAGQQNTEAFF
TRBJ1-1 | - | TRBV29-1 | once | TGCAGCGTAGTACCAAGGGGTGAAGCTTTCTTT | CSVVPRGEAFF